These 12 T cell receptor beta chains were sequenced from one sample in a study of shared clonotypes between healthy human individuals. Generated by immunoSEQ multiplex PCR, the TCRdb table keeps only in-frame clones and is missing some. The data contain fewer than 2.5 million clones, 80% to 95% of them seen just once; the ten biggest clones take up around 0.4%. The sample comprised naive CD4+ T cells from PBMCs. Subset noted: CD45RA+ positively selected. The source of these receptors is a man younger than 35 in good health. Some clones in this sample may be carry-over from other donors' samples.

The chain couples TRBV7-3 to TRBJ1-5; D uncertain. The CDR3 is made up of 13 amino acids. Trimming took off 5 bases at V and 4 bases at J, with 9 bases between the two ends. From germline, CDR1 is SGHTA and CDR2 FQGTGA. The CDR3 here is CASSPHPNQPQHF. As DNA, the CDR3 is TGTGCCAGCAGCCCTCACCCGAATCAGCCCCAGCATTTT.

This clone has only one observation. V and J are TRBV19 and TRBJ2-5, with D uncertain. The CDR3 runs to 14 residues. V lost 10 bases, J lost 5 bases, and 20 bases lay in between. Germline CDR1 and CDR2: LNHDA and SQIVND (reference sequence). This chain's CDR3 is CATRGVEPAETQYF. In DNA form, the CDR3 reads TGTGCCACCCGCGGAGTGGAGCCCGCGGAGACCCAGTACTTC.

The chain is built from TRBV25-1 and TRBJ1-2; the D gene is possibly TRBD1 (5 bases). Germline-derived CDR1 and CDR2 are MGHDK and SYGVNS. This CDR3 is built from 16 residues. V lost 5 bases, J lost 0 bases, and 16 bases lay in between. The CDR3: CASSPPKGITNYGYTF. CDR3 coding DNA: TGTGCCAGCAGTCCTCCTAAGGGGATAACTAACTATGGCTACACCTTC.

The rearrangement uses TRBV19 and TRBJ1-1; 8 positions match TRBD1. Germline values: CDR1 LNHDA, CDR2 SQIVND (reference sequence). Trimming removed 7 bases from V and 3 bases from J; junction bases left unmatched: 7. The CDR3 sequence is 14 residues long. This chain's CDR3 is CASKASQGDTEAFF. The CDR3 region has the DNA TGTGCCAGTAAAGCGTCACAGGGGGACACTGAAGCTTTCTTT.

The DNA of the CDR3 is TGTGCCAGCAGTTCCCCGGGACAGGGCCATTCACCCCTCCACTTT. Protein sequence: CASSSPGQGHSPLHF. The chain is built from TRBV6-5 and TRBJ1-6, with TRBD1 identical over 9 bases. The junction had 6 bases not matched to a gene; V was cut back by 4 bases and J by 8 bases. The CDR3 runs 15 residues. Germline V gives CDR1 MNHEY, CDR2 SVGAGI.

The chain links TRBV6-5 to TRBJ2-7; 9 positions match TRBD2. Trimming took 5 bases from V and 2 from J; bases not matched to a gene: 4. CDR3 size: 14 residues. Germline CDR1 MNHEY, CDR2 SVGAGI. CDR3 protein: CASSRPSGTYEQYF. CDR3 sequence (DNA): TGTGCCAGCAGTCGTCCTAGCGGGACCTACGAGCAGTACTTC.

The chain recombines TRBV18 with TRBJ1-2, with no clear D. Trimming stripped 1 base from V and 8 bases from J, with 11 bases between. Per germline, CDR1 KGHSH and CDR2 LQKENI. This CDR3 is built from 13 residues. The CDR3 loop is CASSPRIEDGYTF. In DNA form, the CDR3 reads TGTGCCAGCTCACCACGGATTGAGGACGGCTACACCTTC.

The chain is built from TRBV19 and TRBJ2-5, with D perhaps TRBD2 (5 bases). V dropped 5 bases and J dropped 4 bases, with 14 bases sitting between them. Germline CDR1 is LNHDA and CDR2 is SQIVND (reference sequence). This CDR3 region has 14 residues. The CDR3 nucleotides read TGTGCCAGTAGTTCAGACGGGATAGGAGAGACCCAGTACTTC. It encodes CASSSDGIGETQYF.

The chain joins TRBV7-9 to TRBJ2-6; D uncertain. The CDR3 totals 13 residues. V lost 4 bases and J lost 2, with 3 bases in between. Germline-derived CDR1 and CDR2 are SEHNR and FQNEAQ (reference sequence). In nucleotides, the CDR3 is TGTGCCAGCAGCTCCGCTGGGGCCAACGTCCTGACTTTC. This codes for CASSSAGANVLTF.

Here the CDR3 DNA reads TGTGCCAGCAGTGAAAGAGGGCAGGGGGCGGCGGATACGCAGTATTTT. It is translated as CASSERGQGAADTQYF. The chain combines TRBV6-1 with TRBJ2-3; 8 bases match TRBD1. The J segment lost 6 bases and the V segment lost 2 bases, leaving 10 bases of the junction unmatched. The V gene's germline CDR1 is MNHNS and CDR2 SASEGT. This CDR3 has 16 residues.

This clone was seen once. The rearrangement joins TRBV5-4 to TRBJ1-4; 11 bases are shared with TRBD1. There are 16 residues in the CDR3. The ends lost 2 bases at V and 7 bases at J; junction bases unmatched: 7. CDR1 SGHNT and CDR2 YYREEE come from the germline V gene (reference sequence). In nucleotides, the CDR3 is TGTGCCAGCAGCTTCACTGGACAGGGGGCGGGTGAAAAACTGTTTTTT. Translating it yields CASSFTGQGAGEKLFF.

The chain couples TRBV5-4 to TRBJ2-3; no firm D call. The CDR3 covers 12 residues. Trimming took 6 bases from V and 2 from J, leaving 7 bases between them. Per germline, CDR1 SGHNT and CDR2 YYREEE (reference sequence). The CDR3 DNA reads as TGTGCCAGCAAGACCTCCACAGATACGCAGTATTTT. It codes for CASKTSTDTQYF.